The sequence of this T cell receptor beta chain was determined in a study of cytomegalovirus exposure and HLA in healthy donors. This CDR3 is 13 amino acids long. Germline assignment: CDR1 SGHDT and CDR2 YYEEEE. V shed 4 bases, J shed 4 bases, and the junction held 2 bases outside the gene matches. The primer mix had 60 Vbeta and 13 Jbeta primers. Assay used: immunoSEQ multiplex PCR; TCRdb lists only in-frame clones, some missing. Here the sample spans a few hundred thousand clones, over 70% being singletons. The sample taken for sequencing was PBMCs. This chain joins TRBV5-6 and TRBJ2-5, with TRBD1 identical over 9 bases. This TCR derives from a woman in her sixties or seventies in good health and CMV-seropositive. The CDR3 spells CASSQTGGETQYF. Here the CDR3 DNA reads TGTGCCAGCAGCCAGACAGGGGGAGAGACCCAGTACTTC.